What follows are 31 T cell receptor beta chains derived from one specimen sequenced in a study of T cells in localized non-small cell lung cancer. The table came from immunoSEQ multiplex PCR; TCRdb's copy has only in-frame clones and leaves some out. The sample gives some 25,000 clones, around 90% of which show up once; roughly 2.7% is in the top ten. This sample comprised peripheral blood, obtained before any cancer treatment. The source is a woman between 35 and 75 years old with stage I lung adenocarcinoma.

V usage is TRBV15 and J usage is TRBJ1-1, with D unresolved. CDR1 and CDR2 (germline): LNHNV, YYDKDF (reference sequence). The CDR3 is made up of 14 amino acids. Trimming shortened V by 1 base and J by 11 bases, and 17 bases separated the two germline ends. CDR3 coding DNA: TGTGCCACCAGCAGAGGCCGGGGTAATCCGCGGGCTTTCTTT. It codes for CATSRGRGNPRAFF.

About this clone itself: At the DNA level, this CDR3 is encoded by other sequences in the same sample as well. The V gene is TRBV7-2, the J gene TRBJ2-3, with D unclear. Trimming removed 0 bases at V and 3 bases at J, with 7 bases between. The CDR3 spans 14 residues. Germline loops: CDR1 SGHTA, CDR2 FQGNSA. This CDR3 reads CASSLAGSTDTQYF. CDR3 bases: TGTGCCAGCAGCTTAGCGGGAAGTACAGATACGCAGTATTTT.

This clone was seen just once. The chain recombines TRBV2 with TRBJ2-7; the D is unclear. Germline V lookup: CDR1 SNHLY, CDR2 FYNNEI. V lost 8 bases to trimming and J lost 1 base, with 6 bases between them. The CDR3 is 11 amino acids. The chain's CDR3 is CASGPSYEQYF. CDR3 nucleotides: TGTGCCAGCGGACCGTCCTACGAGCAGTACTTC.

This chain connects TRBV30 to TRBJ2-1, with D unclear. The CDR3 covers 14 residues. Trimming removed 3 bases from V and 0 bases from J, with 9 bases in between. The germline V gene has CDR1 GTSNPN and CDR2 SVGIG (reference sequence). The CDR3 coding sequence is TGTGCCTGGAGCCGGTTAAGCTCCTACAATGAGCAGTTCTTC. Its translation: CAWSRLSSYNEQFF.

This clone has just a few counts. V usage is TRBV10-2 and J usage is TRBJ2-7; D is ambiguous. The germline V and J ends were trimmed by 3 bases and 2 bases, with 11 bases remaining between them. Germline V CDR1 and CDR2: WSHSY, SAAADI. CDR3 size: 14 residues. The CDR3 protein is CASSDLTVAYEQYF. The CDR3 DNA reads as TGCGCCAGCAGTGACCTGACGGTCGCCTACGAGCAGTACTTC.

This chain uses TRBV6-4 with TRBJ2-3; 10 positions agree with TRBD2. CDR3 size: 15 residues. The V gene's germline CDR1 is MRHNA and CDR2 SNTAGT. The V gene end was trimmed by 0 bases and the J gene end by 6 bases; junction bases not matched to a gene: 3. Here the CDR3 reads CASSDSLAGADTQYF. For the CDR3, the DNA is TGTGCCAGCAGTGACTCCCTAGCGGGAGCCGATACGCAGTATTTT.

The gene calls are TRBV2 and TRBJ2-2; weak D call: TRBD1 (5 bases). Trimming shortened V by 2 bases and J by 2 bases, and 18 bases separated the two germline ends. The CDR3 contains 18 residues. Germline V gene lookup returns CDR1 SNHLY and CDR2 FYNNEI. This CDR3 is CASSERGNTFTNTGELFF. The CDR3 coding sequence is TGTGCCAGCAGTGAAAGGGGTAACACATTCACCAACACCGGGGAGCTGTTTTTT.

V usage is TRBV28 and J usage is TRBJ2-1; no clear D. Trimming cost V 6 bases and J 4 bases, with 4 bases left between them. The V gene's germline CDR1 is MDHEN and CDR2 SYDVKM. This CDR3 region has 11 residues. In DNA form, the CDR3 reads TGTGCCAGCAGCCAATACAATGAGCAGTTCTTC. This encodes CASSQYNEQFF. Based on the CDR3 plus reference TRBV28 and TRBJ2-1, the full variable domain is DVKVTQSSRYLVKRTGEKVFLECVQDMDHENMFWYRQDPGLGLRLIYFSYDVKMKEKGDIPEGYSVSREKKERFSLILESASTNQTSMYLCASSQYNEQFFGPGTRLTVL.

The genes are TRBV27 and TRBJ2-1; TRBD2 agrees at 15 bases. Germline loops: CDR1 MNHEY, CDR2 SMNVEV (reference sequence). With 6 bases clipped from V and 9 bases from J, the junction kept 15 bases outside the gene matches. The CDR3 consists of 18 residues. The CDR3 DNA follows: TGTGCCAGCAGGAGGGACAGGACTAGCGGGAGGGCCGGGGGTGAGCAGTTCTTC. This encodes CASRRDRTSGRAGGEQFF.

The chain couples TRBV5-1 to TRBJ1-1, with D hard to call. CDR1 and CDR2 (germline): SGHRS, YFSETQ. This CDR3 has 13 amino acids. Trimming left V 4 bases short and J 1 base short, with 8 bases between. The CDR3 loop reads CASSVTTNTEAFF. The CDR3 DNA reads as TGCGCCAGCAGCGTCACCACGAACACTGAAGCTTTCTTT.

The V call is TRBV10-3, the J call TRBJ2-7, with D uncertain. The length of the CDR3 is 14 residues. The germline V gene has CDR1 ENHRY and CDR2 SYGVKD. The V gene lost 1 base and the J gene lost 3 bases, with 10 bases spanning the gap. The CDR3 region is CAISEFVRNYEQYF. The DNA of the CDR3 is TGTGCCATCAGTGAGTTTGTCAGGAACTACGAGCAGTACTTC.

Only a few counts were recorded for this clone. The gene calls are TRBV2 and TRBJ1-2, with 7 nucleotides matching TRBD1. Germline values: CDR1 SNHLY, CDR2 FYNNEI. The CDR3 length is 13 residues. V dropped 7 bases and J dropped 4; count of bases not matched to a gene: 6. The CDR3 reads CASTDGDSYGYTF. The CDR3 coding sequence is TGTGCCAGCACTGACGGGGACAGCTATGGCTACACCTTC. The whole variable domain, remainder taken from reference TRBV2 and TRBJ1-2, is EPEVTQTPSHQVTQMGQEVILRCVPISNHLYFYWYRQILGQKVEFLVSFYNNEISEKSEIFDDQFSVERPDGSNFTLKIRSTKLEDSAMYFCASTDGDSYGYTFGSGTRLTVV.

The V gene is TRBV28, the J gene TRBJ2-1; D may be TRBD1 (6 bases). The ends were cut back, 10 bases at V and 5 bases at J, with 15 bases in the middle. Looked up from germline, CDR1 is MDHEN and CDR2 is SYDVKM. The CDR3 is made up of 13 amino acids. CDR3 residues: CATTRAGDNEQFF. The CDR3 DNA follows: TGTGCCACTACGCGGGCAGGGGACAATGAGCAGTTCTTC.

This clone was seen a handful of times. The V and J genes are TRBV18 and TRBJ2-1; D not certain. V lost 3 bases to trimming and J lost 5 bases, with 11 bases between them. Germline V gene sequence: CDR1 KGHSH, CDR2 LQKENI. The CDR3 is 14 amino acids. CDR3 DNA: TGTGCCAGCTCACCGGCTGGAAATCACAATGAGCAGTTCTTC. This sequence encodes CASSPAGNHNEQFF.

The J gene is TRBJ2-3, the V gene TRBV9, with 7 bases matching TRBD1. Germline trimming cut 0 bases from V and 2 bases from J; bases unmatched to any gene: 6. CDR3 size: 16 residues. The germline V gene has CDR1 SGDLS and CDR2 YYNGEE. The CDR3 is CASSVGHQGVTDTQYF. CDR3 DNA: TGTGCCAGCAGCGTAGGGCATCAGGGGGTCACAGATACGCAGTATTTT.

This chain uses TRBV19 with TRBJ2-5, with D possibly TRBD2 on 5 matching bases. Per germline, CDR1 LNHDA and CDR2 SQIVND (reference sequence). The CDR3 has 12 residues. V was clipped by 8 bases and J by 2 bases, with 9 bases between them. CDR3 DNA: TGTGCCAGTTCGAGGACTCAAGAGACCCAGTACTTC. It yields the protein CASSRTQETQYF.

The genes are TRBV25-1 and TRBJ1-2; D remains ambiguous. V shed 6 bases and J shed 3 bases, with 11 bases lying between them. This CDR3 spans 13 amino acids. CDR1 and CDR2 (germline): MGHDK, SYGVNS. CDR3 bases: TGTGCCAGCAGCCCAGACACCCACTATGGCTACACCTTC. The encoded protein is CASSPDTHYGYTF.

The CDR3 region is CSVESGSYNEQFF. CDR3 nucleotides: TGCAGCGTTGAATCGGGCTCCTACAATGAGCAGTTCTTC. The chain employs TRBV29-1 and TRBJ2-1; D remains unclear. Between the trimmed V and J ends, which lost 2 bases and 0 bases, there was a span of 5 bases. Germline assignment: CDR1 SQVTM and CDR2 ANQGSEA. The CDR3 sequence is 13 residues long.

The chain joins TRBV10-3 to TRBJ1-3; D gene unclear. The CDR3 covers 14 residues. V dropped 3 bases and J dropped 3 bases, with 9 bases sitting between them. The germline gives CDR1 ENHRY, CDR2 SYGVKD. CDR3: CAISDSSIGNTIYF. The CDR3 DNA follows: TGTGCCATCAGTGACTCGTCGATTGGAAACACCATATATTTT.

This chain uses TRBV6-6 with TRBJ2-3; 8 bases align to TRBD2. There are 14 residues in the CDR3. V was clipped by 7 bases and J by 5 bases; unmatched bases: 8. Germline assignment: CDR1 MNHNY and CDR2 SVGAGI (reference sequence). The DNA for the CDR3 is TGTGCCAGCACCCCGGGAGGGCTGGAAGATACGCAGTATTTT. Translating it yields CASTPGGLEDTQYF.

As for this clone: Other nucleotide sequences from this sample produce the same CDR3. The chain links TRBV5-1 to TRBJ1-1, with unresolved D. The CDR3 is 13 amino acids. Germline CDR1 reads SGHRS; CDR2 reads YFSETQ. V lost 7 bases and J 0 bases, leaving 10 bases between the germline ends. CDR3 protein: CASSGYLNTEAFF. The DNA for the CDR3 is TGCGCCAGCTCGGGGTATCTGAACACTGAAGCTTTCTTT. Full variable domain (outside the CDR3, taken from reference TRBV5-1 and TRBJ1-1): KAGVTQTPRYLIKTRGQQVTLSCSPISGHRSVSWYQQTPGQGLQFLFEYFSETQRNKGNFPGRFSGRQFSNSRSEMNVSTLELGDSALYLCASSGYLNTEAFFGQGTRLTVV.

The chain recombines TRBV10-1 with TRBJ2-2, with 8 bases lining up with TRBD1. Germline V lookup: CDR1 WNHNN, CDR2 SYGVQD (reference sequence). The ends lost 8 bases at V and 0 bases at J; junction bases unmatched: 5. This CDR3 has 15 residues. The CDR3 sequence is CASGTGDANTGELFF. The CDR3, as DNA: TGCGCCAGCGGGACAGGCGATGCGAACACCGGGGAGCTGTTTTTT.

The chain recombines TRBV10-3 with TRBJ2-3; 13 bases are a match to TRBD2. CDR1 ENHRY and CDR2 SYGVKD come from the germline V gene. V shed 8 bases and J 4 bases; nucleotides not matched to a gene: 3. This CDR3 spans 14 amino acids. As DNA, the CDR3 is TGTGCCATCGGGACTAGCGGGAACCCAGATACGCAGTATTTT. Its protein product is CAIGTSGNPDTQYF.

This chain's CDR3 is CASSSRDLPGETQYF. The CDR3 DNA is TGTGCCAGCAGTTCGCGGGACTTACCTGGGGAGACCCAGTACTTC. The chain carries TRBV27 and TRBJ2-5, with D tentatively TRBD2 (6 bases). V was trimmed by 4 bases and J by 5 bases, leaving 17 bases between them. Per germline, CDR1 MNHEY and CDR2 SMNVEV (reference sequence). The CDR3 is 15 residues long.

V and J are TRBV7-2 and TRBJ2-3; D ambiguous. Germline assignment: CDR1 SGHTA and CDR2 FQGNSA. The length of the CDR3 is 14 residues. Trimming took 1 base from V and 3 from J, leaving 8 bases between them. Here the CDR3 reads CASSLGTATDTQYF. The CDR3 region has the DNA TGTGCCAGCAGCTTAGGGACCGCAACAGATACGCAGTATTTT.

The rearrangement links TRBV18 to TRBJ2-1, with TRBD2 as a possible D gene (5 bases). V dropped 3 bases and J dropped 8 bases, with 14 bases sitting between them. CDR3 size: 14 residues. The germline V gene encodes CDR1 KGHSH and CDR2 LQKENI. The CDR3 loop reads CASSPLSPEDEQFF. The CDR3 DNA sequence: TGTGCCAGCTCACCGCTTTCCCCGGAGGATGAGCAGTTCTTC.

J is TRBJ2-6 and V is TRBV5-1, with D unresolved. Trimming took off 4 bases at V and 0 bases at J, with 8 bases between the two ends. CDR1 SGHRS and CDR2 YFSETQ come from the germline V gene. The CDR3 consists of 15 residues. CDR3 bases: TGCGCCAGCAGCCAGGTAATCTCTGGGGCCAACGTCCTGACTTTC. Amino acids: CASSQVISGANVLTF.

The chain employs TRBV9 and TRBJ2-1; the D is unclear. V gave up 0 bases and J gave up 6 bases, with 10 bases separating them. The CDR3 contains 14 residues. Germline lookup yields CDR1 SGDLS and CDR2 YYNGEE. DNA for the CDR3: TGTGCCAGCAGCGTAGCGGGTAGTATCAATGAGCAGTTCTTC. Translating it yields CASSVAGSINEQFF. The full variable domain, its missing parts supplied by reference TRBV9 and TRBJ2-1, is DSGVTQTPKHLITATGQRVTLRCSPRSGDLSVYWYQQSLDQGLQFLIQYYNGEERAKGNILERFSAQQFPDLHSELNLSSLELGDSALYFCASSVAGSINEQFFGPGTRLTVL.

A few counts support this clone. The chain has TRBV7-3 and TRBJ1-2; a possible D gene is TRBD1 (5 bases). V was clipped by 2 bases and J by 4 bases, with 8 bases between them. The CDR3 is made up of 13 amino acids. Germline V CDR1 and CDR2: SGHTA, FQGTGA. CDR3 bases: TGTGCCAGCAGCTTAGGGGGGAGCTATGGCTACACCTTC. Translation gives CASSLGGSYGYTF.

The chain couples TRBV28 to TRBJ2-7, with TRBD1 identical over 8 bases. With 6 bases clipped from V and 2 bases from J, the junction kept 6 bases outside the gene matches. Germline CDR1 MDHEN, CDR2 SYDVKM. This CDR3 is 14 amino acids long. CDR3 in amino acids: CASSGTGGPYEQYF. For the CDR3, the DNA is TGTGCCAGCAGCGGGACAGGTGGGCCCTACGAGCAGTACTTC.

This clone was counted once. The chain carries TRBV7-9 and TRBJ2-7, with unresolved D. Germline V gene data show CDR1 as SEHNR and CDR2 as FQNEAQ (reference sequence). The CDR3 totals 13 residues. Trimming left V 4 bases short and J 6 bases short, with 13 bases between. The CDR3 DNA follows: TGTGCCAGCAGCTCTTACTTTACGAGCGAGCAGTACTTC. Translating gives CASSSYFTSEQYF. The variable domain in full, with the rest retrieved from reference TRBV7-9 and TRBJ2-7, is DTGVSQNPRHKITKRGQNVTFRCDPISEHNRLYWYRQTLGQGPEFLTYFQNEAQLEKSRLLSDRFSAERPKGSFSTLEIQRTEQGDSAMYLCASSSYFTSEQYFGPGTRLTVT.